The TCR beta chain under discussion was sequenced for a study of graft-versus-host responses after intestinal transplantation. Notes on the study in general: HvG clone declines early post-transplant were associated with peak circulating GvH levels.

Clones were read by immunoSEQ multiplex PCR, and TCRdb kept only the in-frame ones, dropping some. The sample comprises roughly 36,000 clones, nearly 95% of which are singletons, and around 0.2% rests with the top ten. In germline, CDR1 is MNHEY, CDR2 SMNVEV (reference sequence). Trimming cost V 6 bases and J 8 bases; bases outside gene matches: 7. The length of the CDR3 is 14 residues. On this clone: The antigen remains unidentified.

This receptor was taken from a human donor who was the organ donor for an intestinal transplant. This chain joins TRBV27 and TRBJ1-2; 12 nucleotides line up with TRBD1. Sample: unstimulated CD8+ T cells sorted from spleen or lymph node cells, taken before transplant. The CDR3 loop reads CASRGTGGALGYTF. In nucleotides, the CDR3 is TGTGCCAGCAGAGGGACAGGGGGCGCCTTGGGCTACACCTTC.